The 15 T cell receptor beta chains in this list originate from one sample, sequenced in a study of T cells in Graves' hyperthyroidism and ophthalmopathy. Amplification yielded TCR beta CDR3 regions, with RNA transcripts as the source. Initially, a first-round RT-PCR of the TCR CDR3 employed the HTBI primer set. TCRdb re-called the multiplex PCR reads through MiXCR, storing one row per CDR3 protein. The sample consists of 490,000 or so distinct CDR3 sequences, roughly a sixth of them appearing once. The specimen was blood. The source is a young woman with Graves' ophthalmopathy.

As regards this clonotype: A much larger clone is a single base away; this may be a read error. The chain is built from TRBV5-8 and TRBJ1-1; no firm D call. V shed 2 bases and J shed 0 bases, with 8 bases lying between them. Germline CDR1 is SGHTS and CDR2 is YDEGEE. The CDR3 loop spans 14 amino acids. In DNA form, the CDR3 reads TGTGCCAGCAGCTTTTACAGCATGAACACTGAAGCTTTCTTT. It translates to CASSFYSMNTEAFF.

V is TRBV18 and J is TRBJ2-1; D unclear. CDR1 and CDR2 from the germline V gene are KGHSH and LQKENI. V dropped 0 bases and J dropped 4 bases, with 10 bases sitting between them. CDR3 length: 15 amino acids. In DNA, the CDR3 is TGTGCCAGCTCACCACCGACACTCCTATACAATGAGCAGTTCTTC. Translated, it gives CASSPPTLLYNEQFF.

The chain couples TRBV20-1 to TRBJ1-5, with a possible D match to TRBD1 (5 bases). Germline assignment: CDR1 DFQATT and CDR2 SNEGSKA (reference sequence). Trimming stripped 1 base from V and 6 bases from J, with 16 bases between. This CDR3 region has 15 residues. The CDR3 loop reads CSARAGGGRSQPQHF. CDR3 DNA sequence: TGCAGTGCTAGAGCGGGGGGGGGACGCAGTCAGCCCCAGCATTTT.

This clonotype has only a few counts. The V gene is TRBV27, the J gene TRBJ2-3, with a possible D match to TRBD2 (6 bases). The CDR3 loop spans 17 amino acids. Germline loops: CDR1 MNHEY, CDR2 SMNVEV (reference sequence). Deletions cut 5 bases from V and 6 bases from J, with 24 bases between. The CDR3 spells CASSPGGLRSPGDTQYF. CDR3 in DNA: TGTGCCAGCAGTCCCGGGGGACTCCGAAGCCCAGGGGATACGCAGTATTTT.

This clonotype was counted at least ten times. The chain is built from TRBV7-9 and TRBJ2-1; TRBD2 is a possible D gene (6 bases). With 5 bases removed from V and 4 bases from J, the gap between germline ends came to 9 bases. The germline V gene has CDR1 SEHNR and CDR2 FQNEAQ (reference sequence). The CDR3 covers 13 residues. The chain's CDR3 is CASSAGLYNEQFF. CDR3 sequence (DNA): TGTGCCAGCAGCGCGGGACTTTACAATGAGCAGTTCTTC.

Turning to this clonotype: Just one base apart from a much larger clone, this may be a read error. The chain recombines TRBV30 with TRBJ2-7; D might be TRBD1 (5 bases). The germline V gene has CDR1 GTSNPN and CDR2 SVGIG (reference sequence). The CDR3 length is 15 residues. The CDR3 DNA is TGTGCCTGGAGTGTGACAGCCTTCTACTCCTACGAGCGGTACTTC. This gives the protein CAWSVTAFYSYERYF. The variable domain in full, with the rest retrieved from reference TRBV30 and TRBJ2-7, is SQTIHQWPATLVQPVGSPLSLECTVEGTSNPNLYWYRQAAGRGLQLLFYSVGIGQISSEVPQNLSASRPQDRQFILSSKKLLLSDSGFYLCAWSVTAFYSYERYFGPGTRLTVT.

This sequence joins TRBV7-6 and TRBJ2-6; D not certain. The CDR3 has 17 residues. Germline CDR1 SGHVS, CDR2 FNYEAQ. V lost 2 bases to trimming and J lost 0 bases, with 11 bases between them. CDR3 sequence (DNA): TGTGCCAGCAGCTTACGCCCTAGGGACTCTGGGGCCAACGTCCTGACTTTC. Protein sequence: CASSLRPRDSGANVLTF. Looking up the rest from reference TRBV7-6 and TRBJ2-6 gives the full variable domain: GAGVSQSPRYKVTKRGQDVALRCDPISGHVSLYWYRQALGQGPEFLTYFNYEAQQDKSGLPNDRFSAERPEGSISTLTIQRTEQRDSAMYRCASSLRPRDSGANVLTFGAGSRLTVL.

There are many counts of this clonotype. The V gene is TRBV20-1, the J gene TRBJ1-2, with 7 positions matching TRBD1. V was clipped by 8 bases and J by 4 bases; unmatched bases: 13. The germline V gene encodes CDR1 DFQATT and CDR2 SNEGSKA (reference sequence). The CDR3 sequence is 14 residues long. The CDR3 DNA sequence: TGCAGTTCAAACTCTCCGACAGGGTCCTATGGCTACACCTTC. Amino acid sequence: CSSNSPTGSYGYTF.

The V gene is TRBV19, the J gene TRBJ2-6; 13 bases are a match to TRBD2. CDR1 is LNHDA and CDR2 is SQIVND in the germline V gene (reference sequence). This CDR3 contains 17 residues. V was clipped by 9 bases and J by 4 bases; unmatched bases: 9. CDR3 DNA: TGTGCCAGCGCCGGACTAGCGGGAGTCTCCGGGGCCAACGTCCTGACTTTC. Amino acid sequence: CASAGLAGVSGANVLTF. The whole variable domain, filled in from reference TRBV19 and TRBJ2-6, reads DGGITQSPKYLFRKEGQNVTLSCEQNLNHDAMYWYRQDPGQGLRLIYYSQIVNDFQKGDIAEGYSVSREKKESFPLTVTSAQKNPTAFYLCASAGLAGVSGANVLTFGAGSRLTVL.

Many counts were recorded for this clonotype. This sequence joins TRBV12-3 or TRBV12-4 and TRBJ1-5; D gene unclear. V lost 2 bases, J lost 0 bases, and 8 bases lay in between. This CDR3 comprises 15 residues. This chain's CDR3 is CASSLPPYSNQPQHF. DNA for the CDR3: TGTGCCAGCAGTTTACCTCCTTATAGCAATCAGCCCCAGCATTTT.

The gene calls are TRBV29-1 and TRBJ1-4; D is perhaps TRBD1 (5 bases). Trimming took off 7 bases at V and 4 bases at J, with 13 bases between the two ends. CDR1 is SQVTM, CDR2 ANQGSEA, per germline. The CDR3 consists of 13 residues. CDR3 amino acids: CSAGEGSNEKLFF. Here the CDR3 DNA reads TGCAGCGCCGGCGAGGGGAGTAATGAAAAACTGTTTTTT.

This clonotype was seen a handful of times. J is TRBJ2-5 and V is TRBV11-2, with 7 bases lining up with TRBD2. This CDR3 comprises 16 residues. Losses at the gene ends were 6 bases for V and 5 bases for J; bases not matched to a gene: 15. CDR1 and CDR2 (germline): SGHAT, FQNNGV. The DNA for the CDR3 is TGTGCCAGCAGTCAAAATTACCGGGACTATGAGGAGACCCAGTACTTC. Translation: CASSQNYRDYEETQYF. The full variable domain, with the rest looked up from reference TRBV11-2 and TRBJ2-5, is EAGVAQSPRYKIIEKRQSVAFWCNPISGHATLYWYQQILGQGPKLLIQFQNNGVVDDSQLPKDRFSAERLKGVDSTLKIQPAKLEDSAVYLCASSQNYRDYEETQYFGPGTRLLVL.

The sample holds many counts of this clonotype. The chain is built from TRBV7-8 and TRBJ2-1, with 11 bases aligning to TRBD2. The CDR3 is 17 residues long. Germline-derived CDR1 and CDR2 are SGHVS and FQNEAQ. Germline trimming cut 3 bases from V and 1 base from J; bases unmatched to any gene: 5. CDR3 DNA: TGTGCCAGCAGCTTGGGACTAGCGGCTAATTCCTACAATGAGCAGTTCTTC. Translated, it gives CASSLGLAANSYNEQFF.

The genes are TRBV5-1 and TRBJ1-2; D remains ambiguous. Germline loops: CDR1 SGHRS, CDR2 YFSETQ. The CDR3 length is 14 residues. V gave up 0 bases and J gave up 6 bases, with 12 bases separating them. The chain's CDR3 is CASSLAQDRHGYTF. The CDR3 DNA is TGCGCCAGCAGCTTGGCGCAGGATAGGCATGGCTACACCTTC.

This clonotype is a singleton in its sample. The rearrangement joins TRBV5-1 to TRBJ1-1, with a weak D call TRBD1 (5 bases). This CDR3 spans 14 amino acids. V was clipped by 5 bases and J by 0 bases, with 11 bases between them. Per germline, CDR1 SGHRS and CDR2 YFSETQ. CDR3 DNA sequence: TGCGCCAGCAGTATGGGGGGAATGAACACTGAAGCTTTCTTT. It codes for CASSMGGMNTEAFF.